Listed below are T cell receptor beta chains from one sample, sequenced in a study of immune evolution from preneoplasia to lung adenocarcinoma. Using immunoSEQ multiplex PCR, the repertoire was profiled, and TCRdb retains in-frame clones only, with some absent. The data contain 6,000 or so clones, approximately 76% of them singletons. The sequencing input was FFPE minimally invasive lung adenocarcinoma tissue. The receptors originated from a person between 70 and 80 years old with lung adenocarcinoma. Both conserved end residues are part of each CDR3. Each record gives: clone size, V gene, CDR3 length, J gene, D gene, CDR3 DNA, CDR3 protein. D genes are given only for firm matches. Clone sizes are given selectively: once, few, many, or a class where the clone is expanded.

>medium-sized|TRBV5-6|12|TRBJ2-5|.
TGTGCCAGCAGCAGTAGGAATCCGACCCAGTACTTC
CASSSRNPTQYF
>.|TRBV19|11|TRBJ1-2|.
TGTGCCAGTAGAACCCGGGGGGGCTACACCTTC
CASRTRGGYTF
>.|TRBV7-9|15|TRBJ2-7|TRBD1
TGTGCCAGCAGCTTAAGAGGGGGCGCGGCCAGGGGCCCGGACTTC
CASSLRGGAARGPDF
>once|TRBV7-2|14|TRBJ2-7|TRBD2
TGTGCCAGTAAACTAGCGGGGGGTGCGTGGGAGCAGTACTTC
CASKLAGGAWEQYF
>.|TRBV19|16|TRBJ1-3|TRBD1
TGTGCCAGTAGTCTGGGATTGGGACAGACTGGAAACACCATATATTTT
CASSLGLGQTGNTIYF
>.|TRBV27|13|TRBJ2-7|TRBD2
TGTGCCAGCAGTTCTCTAGCGGGACCCGAGCAGTACTTC
CASSSLAGPEQYF
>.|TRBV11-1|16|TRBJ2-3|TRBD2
TGTGCCAGCAGCCTCTCTAGCGGGAGGGGCACAGATACGCAGTATTTT
CASSLSSGRGTDTQYF
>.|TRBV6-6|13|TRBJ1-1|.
TGTGCCAGCCTAGGGGCCCCCGGCACTGAAGCTTTCTTT
CASLGAPGTEAFF
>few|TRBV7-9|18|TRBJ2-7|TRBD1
TGTGCCAGCAGCTTCCCGGACAGGGGAGCCTCCCCCCCCTACGAGCAGTACTTC
CASSFPDRGASPPYEQYF
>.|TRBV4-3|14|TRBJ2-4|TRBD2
TGCGCCAGCAGCCAAGCGGGAGGGGCTGAAGCAAGGTACTTC
CASSQAGGAEARYF
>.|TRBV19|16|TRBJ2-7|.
TGTGCCAGTAGTGATGTGGGGGGGGCAACGTCCTACGAGCAGTACTTC
CASSDVGGATSYEQYF
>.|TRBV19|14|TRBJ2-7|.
TGTGCCAGTAGTATCGCTCTAGGGGGAAACGAGCAGTACTTC
CASSIALGGNEQYF
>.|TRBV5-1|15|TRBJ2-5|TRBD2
TGCGCCAGCAGCCTAGCGGGGCAGTACCAAGAGACCCAGTACTTC
CASSLAGQYQETQYF
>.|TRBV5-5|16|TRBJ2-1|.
TGTGCCAGCAGTTCTAGGGGGGGCAACTCCTACAATGAGCAGTTCTTC
CASSSRGGNSYNEQFF
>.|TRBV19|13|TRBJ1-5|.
TGTGCCAGTAGTATAGGGACAGTTCAACCCCAGCATTTT
CASSIGTVQPQHF
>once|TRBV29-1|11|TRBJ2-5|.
TGCAGCGTTGCTAGGGAAGAGACCCAGTACTTC
CSVAREETQYF
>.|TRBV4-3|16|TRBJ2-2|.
TGCGCCAGCAGCCAAGCCTCCCGGGGGGCCCCCGGGGAGCTGTTTTTT
CASSQASRGAPGELFF
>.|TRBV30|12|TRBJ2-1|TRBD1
TGTGCCTGGGCGACAGGGTATAATGAGCAGTTCTTC
CAWATGYNEQFF
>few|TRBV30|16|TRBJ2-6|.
TGTGCCTGGGCCCCGTGGACCGACCTCGGGGCCAACGTCCTGACTTTC
CAWAPWTDLGANVLTF
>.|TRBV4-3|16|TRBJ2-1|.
TGCGCCAGCAGCCAAAGCCCGGGGGATTACTTCAATGAGCAGTTCTTC
CASSQSPGDYFNEQFF
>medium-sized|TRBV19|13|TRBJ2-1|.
TGTGCCAGTAGTATTACGCCCAATAATGAGCAGTTCTTC
CASSITPNNEQFF
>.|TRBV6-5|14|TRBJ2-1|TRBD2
TGTGCCAGCAGACCTAGCGGGGGGGGTTATGAGCAGTTCTTC
CASRPSGGGYEQFF
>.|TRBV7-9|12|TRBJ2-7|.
TGTGCCAGCAGCTCTGTAGTTGATGAGCAGTACTTC
CASSSVVDEQYF
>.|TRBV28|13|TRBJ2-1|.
TGTGCCAGCAGACCCCCTACGTACAATGAGCAGTTCTTC
CASRPPTYNEQFF
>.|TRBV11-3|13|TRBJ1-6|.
TGTGCCAGCAGCTTAAACAGCAATTCACCCCTCCACTTT
CASSLNSNSPLHF
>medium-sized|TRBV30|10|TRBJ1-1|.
TGTGCCGGAGACAGAACTGAAGCTTTCTTT
CAGDRTEAFF
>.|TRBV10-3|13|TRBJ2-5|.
TGTGCCATCAGATCGGACAGTACAGAGACCCAGTACTTC
CAIRSDSTETQYF